This TCR beta chain derives from a study of cytomegalovirus exposure and HLA in healthy donors. With 1 base clipped from V and 4 bases from J, the junction kept 11 bases outside the gene matches. There are 17 residues in the CDR3. Looked up from germline, CDR1 is LGHNA and CDR2 is YSLEER. It was with 60 Vbeta and 13 Jbeta primers that the PCR ran. Profiled with immunoSEQ multiplex PCR; TCRdb holds only in-frame clones, not every one. In the table there are about 110,000 clones, 75% to 85% of which are singletons. The gene calls are TRBV4-3 and TRBJ2-3, with 7 bases identical to TRBD1. Sample: PBMCs. The TCR originated in a man between 18 and 35 years old in good health and CMV-seronegative. The CDR3 loop is CASSQALGGQTADTQYF. CDR3 DNA: TGCGCCAGCAGCCAAGCCTTAGGGGGCCAAACGGCAGATACGCAGTATTTT.